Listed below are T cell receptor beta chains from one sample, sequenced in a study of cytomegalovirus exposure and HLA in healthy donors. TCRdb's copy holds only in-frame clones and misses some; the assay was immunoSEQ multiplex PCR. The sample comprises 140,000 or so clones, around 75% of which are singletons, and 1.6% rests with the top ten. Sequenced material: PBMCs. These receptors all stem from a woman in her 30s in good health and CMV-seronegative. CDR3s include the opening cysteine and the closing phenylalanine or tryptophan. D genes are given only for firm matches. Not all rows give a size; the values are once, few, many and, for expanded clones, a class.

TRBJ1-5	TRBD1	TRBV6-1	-	TGTGCCAGCAGTGCCCGGGACAGGGTCAGACAGCCCCAGCATTTT	CASSARDRVRQPQHF
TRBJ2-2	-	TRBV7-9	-	TGTGCCAGCAGCGGAGGACAGAGAACCGGGGAGCTGTTTTTT	CASSGGQRTGELFF
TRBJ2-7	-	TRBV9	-	TGTGCCAGCAGCGTAGGTGAGGGAAGCCGGGCGGGCGAGCAGTACTTC	CASSVGEGSRAGEQYF
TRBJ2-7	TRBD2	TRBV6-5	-	TGTGCCAGCAGTTATTCCGGGACTAGCTACGAGCAGTACTTC	CASSYSGTSYEQYF
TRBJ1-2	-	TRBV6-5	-	TGTGCCAGCAGTTACTCGAGAGGCAGGGGACGAAATGGCTACACCTTC	CASSYSRGRGRNGYTF
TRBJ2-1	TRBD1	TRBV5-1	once	TGCGCCAGCAGCCCCTACCCGGGACAGGGGTACAATGAGCAGTTCTTC	CASSPYPGQGYNEQFF
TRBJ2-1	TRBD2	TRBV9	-	TGTGCCAGCAGCGGAGCGGGAGGGTACAATGAGCAGTTCTTC	CASSGAGGYNEQFF
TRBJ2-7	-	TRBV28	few	TGTGCCAGCAGTTTATTTTACGAGCAGTACTTC	CASSLFYEQYF
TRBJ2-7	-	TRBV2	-	TGTGCCAGCAGTGAAGGTTTCAACGAGCAGTACTTC	CASSEGFNEQYF
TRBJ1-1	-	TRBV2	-	TGTGCCAGCAGTTTCCTGGGGGGGAACACTGAAGCTTTCTTT	CASSFLGGNTEAFF
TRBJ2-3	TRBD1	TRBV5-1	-	TGCGCCAGCAGCTGGGCCGGGACAGGGGGCACAGATACGCAGTATTTT	CASSWAGTGGTDTQYF
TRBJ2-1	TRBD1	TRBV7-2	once	TGTGCCAGCAGTCCCGGACAGGTTGCGCAGTTCTTC	CASSPGQVAQFF
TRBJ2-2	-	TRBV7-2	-	TGTGCCAGCAGCGGAAGCTGGCGCGGGGGGGAGCTGTTTTTT	CASSGSWRGGELFF
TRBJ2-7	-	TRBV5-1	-	TGCGCCAGCAGCTGGCGGGTCCAGTACGAGCAGTACTTC	CASSWRVQYEQYF
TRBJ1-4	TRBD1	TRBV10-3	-	TGTGCCGCATCGCCGGGGGACAGACCTAATGAAAAACTGTTTTTT	CAASPGDRPNEKLFF
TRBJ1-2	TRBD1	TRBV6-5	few	TGTGCCAGCAGTCAAACCGGACAGGAACGGGTTTACACCTTC	CASSQTGQERVYTF
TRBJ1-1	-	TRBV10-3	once	TGTGCCATCAGGGAGACAGTGAACACTGAAGCTTTCTTT	CAIRETVNTEAFF
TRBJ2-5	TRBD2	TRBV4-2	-	TGTGCCAGCAGCCAGCCCGGGAGGGAGACCCAGTACTTC	CASSQPGRETQYF
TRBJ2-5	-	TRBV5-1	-	TGCGCCAGCAGCCGCGGGGACCGGCAACCGGAGACCCAGTACTTC	CASSRGDRQPETQYF
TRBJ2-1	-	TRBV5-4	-	TGTGCCAGCAGCGAAGAAACAGTGCCCTACAATGAGCAGTTCTTC	CASSEETVPYNEQFF
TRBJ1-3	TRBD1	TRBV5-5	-	TGTGCCAGCAACCTGGGGGTGCAGGGGGCTTTTGGAAACACCATATATTTT	CASNLGVQGAFGNTIYF
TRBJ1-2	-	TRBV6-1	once	TGTGCCAGCAGTGTCGGCCGACTTGCGGCCTATGGCTACACCTTC	CASSVGRLAAYGYTF
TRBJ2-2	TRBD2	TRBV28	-	TGTGCCAGCATGAGCGGGGCGTCGCCCGGGGAGCTGTTTTTT	CASMSGASPGELFF
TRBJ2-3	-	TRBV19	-	TGTGCCAGTACTCTGGGGGGGGGCCCGGCAGATACGCAGTATTTT	CASTLGGGPADTQYF
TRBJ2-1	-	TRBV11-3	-	TGTGCCAGCAGCCAAGGCCCCGGGAATGAGCAGTTCTTC	CASSQGPGNEQFF
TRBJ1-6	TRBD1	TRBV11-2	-	TGTGCCAGCAGCAACTACAGGGGGGATAATTCACCCCTCCACTTT	CASSNYRGDNSPLHF
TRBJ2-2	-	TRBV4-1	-	TGCGCCAGCAGCCAAGGTATACGGGATGCGAACACCGGGGAGCTGTTTTTT	CASSQGIRDANTGELFF
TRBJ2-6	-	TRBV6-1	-	TGTGCCAGCAGAGAGGCGGGTTCTGGGGCCAACGTCCTGACTTTC	CASREAGSGANVLTF
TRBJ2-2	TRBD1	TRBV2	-	TGTGCCAGCAGTGGGGACAGGGGGGTTCCCGGGGAGCTGTTTTTT	CASSGDRGVPGELFF
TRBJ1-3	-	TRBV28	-	TGTGCCAGCAGTACACAGGGCTCTGGAAACACCATATATTTT	CASSTQGSGNTIYF
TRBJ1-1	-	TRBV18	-	TGTGCCAGCTCACCCCGAGAAGGGGATAACATGAACACTGAAGCTTTCTTT	CASSPREGDNMNTEAFF
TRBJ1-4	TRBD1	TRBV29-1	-	TGCAGCGTTGAGGGACAGGGGACTAATGAAAAACTGTTTTTT	CSVEGQGTNEKLFF
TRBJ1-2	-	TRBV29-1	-	TGCAGCGTTTTGGACAGCGCATTCCATGGCTACACCTTC	CSVLDSAFHGYTF
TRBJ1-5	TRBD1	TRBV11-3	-	TGTGCCAGCAGCGTAACAGGGGGGCCCAATCAGCCCCAGCATTTT	CASSVTGGPNQPQHF
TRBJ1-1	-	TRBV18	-	TGTGCCAGCTCACCACCGGGGGGGGCTAAGGGCACTGAAGCTTTCTTT	CASSPPGGAKGTEAFF